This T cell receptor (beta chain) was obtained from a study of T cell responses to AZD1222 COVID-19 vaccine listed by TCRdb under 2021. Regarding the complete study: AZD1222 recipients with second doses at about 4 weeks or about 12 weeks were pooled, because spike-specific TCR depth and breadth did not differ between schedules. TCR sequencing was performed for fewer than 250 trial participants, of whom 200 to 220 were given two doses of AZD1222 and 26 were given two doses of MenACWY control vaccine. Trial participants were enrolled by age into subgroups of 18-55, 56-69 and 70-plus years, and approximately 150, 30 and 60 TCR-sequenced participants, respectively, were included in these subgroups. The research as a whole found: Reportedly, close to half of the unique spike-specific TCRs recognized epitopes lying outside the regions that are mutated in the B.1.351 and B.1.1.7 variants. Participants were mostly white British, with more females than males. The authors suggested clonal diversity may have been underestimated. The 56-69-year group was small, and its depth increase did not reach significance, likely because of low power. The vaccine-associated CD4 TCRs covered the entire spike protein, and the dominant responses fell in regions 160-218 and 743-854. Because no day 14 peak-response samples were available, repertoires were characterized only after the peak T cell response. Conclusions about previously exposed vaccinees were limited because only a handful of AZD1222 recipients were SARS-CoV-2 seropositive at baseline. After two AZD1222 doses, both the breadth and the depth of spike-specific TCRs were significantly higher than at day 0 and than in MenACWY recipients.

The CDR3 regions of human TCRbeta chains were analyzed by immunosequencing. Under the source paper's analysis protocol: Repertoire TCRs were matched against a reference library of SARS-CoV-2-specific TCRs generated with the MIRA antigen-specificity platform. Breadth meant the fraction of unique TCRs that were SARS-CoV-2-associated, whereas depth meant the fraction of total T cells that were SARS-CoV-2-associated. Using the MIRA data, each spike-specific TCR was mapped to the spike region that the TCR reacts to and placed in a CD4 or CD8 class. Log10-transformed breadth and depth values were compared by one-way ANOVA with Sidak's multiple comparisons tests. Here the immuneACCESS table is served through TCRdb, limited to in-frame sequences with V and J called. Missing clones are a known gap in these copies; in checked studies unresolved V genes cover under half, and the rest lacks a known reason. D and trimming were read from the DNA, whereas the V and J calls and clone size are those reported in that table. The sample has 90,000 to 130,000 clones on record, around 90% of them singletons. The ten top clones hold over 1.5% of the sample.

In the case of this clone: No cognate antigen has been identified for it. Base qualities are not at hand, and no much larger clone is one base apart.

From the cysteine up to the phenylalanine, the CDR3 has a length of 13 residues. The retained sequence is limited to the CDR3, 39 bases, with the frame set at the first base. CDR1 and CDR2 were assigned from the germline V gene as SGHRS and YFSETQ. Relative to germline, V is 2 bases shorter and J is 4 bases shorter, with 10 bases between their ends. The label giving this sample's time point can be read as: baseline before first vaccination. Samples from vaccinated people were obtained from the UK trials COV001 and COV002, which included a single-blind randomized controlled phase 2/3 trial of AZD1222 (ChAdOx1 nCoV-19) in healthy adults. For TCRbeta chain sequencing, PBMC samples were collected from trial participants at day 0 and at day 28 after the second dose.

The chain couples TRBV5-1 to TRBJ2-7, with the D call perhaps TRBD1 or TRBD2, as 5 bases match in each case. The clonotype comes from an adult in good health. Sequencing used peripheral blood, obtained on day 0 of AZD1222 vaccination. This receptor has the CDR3 CASSFGDGYEQYF. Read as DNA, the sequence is TGCGCCAGCAGCTTCGGGGACGGATACGAGCAGTACTTC.